The TCR beta chain described here comes from a study of long-term antiretroviral therapy in people with HIV. Study-wide findings and caveats: Data on ART adherence, viral resistance or therapy changes were unavailable. Clones that expanded before ART (that is, prior to treatment) dominated the repertoire at all time points.

At the survey level, the v3.0 immunoSEQ assay was run. In sequencing, roughly 40,000-50,000 T-cell genomes per sample were targeted. Only in-frame clones appear in the TCRdb table, and some are missing; sequencing was by immunoSEQ multiplex PCR. This sample yields around 28,000 clones, of which 85% are seen a single time; about 9.2% belongs to the top ten. Cryopreserved PBMC samples of roughly 0.85-11 million cells were used for DNA extraction. With regard to this clone: The antigen is undetermined.

Germline CDR1 is KGHSH and CDR2 is LQKENI. This CDR3 comprises 13 residues. V was cut by 3 bases and J by 1 base, with 6 bases left in between. The V call is TRBV18, the J call TRBJ1-1; D gene unclear. This sequence was found in a man between 40 and 49 years old with HIV. Sample: unsorted PBMCs, taken 2.3 years after starting antiretroviral therapy. The CDR3 loop is CASSPTQNTEAFF. The CDR3 DNA sequence: TGTGCCAGCTCACCTACCCAGAACACTGAAGCTTTCTTT.